This T cell receptor beta chain emerged from a study of T cell responses to AZD1222 COVID-19 vaccine (TCRdb year 2021). Looking at the study overall: Because spike-specific TCR depth and breadth did not differ between the two schedules, AZD1222 recipients who got a second dose at roughly 4 weeks were pooled with those who got a second dose at roughly 12 weeks. TCR sequencing covered 233 trial participants: 200 to 210 given two doses of AZD1222 and approximately 26 given two doses of MenACWY control vaccine. Trial participants were enrolled by age into subgroups of 18-55, 56-69 and 70-plus years, and roughly 150, 30 and 60 TCR-sequenced participants, respectively, were included in these subgroups.

In regard to this clone: It lacks a known antigen. Within one base of it there is no much larger clone, and no base qualities were kept.

Points the paper makes about the study in general: The 56-69-year group was small, and its depth increase did not reach significance, likely because of low power. Conclusions about previously exposed vaccinees are limited, since just a handful of AZD1222 recipients were seropositive for SARS-CoV-2 at baseline. Participants were mostly white British and included more females than males, and it was suggested by the authors that clonal diversity may have been underestimated. Spike-specific TCR breadth and depth rose significantly after two AZD1222 doses compared with day 0 and with MenACWY recipients. Reportedly, almost half of the unique spike-specific TCRs recognized epitopes lying outside the regions that are mutated in the B.1.351 and B.1.1.7 variants. The vaccine-associated CD4 TCRs covered the entire spike protein, and the dominant responses fell in regions 160-218 and 743-854. No day 14 peak-response samples were available, so repertoires were characterized only after the peak T cell response.

The sample's time point label, decoded: baseline before first vaccination. Vaccinee samples were obtained from the UK trials COV001 and COV002, which included a single-blind randomized controlled phase 2/3 trial of AZD1222 (ChAdOx1 nCoV-19) in healthy adults. For TCRbeta chain sequencing, PBMC samples from trial participants were taken at day 0 and at day 28 after the second dose. The CDR3 regions of human TCRbeta chains were analyzed by immunosequencing. The source study handled its data this way. Repertoire TCRs were checked for matches against a reference library of SARS-CoV-2-specific TCRs that had been generated using the MIRA antigen-specificity platform. Breadth meant the fraction of unique TCRs that were SARS-CoV-2-associated, whereas depth meant the fraction of total T cells that were SARS-CoV-2-associated. Each spike-specific TCR was assigned to its reactive spike region and to a CD4 or CD8 class using the MIRA data. Log10-transformed breadth and depth values were compared by one-way ANOVA with Sidak's multiple comparisons tests. TCRdb took this table from immuneACCESS and kept in-frame rearrangements with V and J called. Such tables lack part of the clones; where checked against another copy, unresolved V genes explain under half of the gap, and the rest is unexplained. The D gene and trimming were derived from the DNA, and the V and J assignments and clone size from that table. Present in this sample are more than 150,000 clones, about nine tenths of which were seen just once. 0.99% of the sample belongs to the ten largest clones.

As encoded in the germline V gene, CDR1 is SGHTA while CDR2 is FQGTGA. From its cysteine to its phenylalanine, the CDR3 spans 16 amino acids. The only DNA kept is the CDR3, 48 bases in frame from the first base. The germline V end is reduced by 5 bases and the J end by 3 bases; junction bases left unmatched: 9. The source was peripheral blood, collected on day 0 of AZD1222 vaccination. Here the chain combines TRBV7-3 and TRBJ2-1; 8 bases in the junction line up with TRBD1. This TCR derives from an adult in good health. The CDR3: CASSRIGTGFYNEQFF. The DNA reads as follows: TGTGCCAGCAGCCGAATCGGGACAGGTTTCTACAATGAGCAGTTCTTC.